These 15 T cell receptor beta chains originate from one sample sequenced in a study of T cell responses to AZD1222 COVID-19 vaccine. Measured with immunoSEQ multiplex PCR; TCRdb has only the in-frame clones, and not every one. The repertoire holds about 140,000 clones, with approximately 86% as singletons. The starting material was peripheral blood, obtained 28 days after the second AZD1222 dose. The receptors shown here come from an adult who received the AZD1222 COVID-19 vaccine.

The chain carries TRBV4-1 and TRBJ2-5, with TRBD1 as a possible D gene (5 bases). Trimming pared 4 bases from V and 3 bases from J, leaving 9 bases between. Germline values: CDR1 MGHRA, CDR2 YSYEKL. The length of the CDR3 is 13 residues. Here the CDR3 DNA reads TGCGCCAGCAGCCTGGGGCATGAAGAGACCCAGTACTTC. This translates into CASSLGHEETQYF.

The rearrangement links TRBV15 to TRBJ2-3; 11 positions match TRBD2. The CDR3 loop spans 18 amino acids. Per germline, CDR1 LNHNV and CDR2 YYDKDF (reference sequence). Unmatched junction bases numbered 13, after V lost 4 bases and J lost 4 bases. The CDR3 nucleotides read TGTGCCACCAGCAAGGGAGTAGCGGGAGGGTACGACCCAGATACGCAGTATTTT. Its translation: CATSKGVAGGYDPDTQYF. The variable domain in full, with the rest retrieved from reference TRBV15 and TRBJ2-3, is DAMVIQNPRYQVTQFGKPVTLSCSQTLNHNVMYWYQQKSSQAPKLLFHYYDKDFNNEADTPDNFQSRRPNTSFCFLDIRSPGLGDTAMYLCATSKGVAGGYDPDTQYFGPGTRLTVL.

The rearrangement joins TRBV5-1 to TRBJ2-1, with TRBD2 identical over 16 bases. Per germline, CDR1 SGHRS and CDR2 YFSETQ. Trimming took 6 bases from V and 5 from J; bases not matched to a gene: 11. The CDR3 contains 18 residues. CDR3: CASNVGTSGGAGHNEQFF. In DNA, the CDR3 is TGCGCCAGCAACGTCGGGACTAGCGGGGGGGCCGGCCACAATGAGCAGTTCTTC.

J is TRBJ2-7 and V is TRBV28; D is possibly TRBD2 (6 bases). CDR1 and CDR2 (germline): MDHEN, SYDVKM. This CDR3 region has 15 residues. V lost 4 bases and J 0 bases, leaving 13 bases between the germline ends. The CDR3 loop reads CASSSAGLLSYEQYF. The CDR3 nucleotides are TGTGCCAGCAGTTCAGCGGGCCTCCTCTCCTACGAGCAGTACTTC.

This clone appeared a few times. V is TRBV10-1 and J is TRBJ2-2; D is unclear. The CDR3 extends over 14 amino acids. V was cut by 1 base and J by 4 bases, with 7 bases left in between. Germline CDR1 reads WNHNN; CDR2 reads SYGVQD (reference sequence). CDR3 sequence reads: CASSELTTTGELFF. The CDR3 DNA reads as TGCGCCAGCAGTGAGTTAACAACCACCGGGGAGCTGTTTTTT.

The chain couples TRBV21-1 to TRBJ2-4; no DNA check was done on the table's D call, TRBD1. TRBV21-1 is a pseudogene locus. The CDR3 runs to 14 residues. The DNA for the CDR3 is TGTGCCAGAGACGAGGGGGAGGCCAAAAACATTCAGTACTTC. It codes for CARDEGEAKNIQYF.

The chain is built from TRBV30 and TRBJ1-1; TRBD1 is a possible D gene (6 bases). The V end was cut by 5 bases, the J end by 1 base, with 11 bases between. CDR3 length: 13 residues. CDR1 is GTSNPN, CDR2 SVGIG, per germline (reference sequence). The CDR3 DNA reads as TGTGCCTGGGAGGAGACAGGGAACACTGAAGCTTTCTTT. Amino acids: CAWEETGNTEAFF.

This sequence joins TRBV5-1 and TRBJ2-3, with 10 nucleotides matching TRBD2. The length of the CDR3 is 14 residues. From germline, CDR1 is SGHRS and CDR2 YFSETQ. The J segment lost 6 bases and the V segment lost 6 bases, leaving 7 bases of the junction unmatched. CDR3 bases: TGCGCCAGCACGGAGCGGGGGGGCTCGGATACGCAGTATTTT. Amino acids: CASTERGGSDTQYF.

The CDR3 reads CASSTNRNTEAFF. The CDR3 DNA reads TGTGCCAGCAGTACGAATAGGAACACTGAAGCTTTCTTT. This rearrangement joins TRBV12-3 or TRBV12-4 to TRBJ1-1; D gene ambiguous. The CDR3 length is 13 residues. V lost 5 bases to trimming and J lost 1 base, with 8 bases between them.

CDR3 in DNA: TGTGCCAGCGGGGAAGGGGTCTTTGGCACCGGGGAGCTGTTTTTT. Translated, it gives CASGEGVFGTGELFF. The rearrangement uses TRBV2 and TRBJ2-2; perhaps TRBD1 as D (5 bases). CDR1 is SNHLY and CDR2 is FYNNEI in the germline V gene. V was cut by 8 bases and J by 4 bases, with 17 bases left in between. This CDR3 comprises 15 residues.

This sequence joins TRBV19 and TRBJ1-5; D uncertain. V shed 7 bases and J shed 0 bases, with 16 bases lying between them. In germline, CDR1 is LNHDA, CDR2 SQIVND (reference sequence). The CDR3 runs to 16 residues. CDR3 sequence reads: CASKMGGPGSNQPQHF. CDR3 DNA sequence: TGTGCCAGTAAGATGGGCGGCCCAGGTAGCAATCAGCCCCAGCATTTT. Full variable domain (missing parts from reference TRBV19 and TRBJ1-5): DGGITQSPKYLFRKEGQNVTLSCEQNLNHDAMYWYRQDPGQGLRLIYYSQIVNDFQKGDIAEGYSVSREKKESFPLTVTSAQKNPTAFYLCASKMGGPGSNQPQHFGDGTRLSIL.

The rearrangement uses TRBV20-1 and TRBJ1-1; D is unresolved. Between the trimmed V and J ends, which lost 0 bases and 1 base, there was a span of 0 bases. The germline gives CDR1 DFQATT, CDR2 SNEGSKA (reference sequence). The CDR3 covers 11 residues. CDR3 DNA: TGCAGTGCTAGAGAGAACACTGAAGCTTTCTTT. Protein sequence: CSARENTEAFF.

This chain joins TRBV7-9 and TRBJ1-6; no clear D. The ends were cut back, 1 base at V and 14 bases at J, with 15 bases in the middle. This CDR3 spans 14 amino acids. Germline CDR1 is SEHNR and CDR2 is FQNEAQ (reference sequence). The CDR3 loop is CASSLGTTRRTLHF. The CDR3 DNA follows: TGTGCCAGCAGCTTAGGAACCACAAGGAGGACCCTCCACTTT.

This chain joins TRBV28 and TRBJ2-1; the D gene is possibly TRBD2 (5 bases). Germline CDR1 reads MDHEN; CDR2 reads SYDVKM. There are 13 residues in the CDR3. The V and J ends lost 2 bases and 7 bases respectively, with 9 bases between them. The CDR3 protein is CASSLARRNEQFF. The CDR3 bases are TGTGCCAGCAGTTTAGCCAGGAGGAATGAGCAGTTCTTC.

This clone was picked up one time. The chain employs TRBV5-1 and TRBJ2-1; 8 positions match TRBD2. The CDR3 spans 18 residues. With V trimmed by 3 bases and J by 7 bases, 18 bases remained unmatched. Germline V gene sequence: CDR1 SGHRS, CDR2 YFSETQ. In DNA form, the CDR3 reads TGCGCCAGCAGCTCCGGGATACTAGCGGCCCAAAGGGGTAATGAGCAGTTCTTC. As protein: CASSSGILAAQRGNEQFF.